This is a list of T cell receptor beta chains from one sample in a study of beta chain features in type 1 diabetes. Measured with immunoSEQ multiplex PCR; TCRdb has only the in-frame clones, and not every one. The sample lists some 500,000 clones; about an eighth were seen once. Sequencing was done on a sample of naive CD4+ T cells from blood. The source of these receptors is a woman aged 18-29 years in good health. CDR3s include the opening cysteine and the closing phenylalanine or tryptophan. D genes are given only for firm matches. Clone size is shown for a subset of rows, as once, few, many or a class of expanded clone.

d_call j_call clone_size v_call cdr3_nt cdr3_aa
TRBD1 TRBJ1-6 NA TRBV6-6 TGTGCCAGCAGCAGAAACAGGGGGCGGAATTCACCCCTCCACTTT CASSRNRGRNSPLHF
TRBD2 TRBJ2-1 few TRBV5-1 TGCGCCAGCCGAGATATAGCGGGGTCCTACAATGAGCAGTTCTTC CASRDIAGSYNEQFF
NA TRBJ2-7 NA TRBV29-1 TGCAGCGTTGGGGAGGGACAGAGGAGGCTTAGCTCCTACGAGCAGTACTTC CSVGEGQRRLSSYEQYF
NA TRBJ2-7 few TRBV21-1 TGTGCCAGCAGCAGCAACAGACCGTCCGAGCAGTACTTC CASSSNRPSEQYF
NA TRBJ2-5 few TRBV4-1 TGCGCCAGCAGCCAAGGACTCGTAGAGACCCAGTACTTC CASSQGLVETQYF
NA TRBJ1-1 few TRBV7-9 TGTGCCAGCAGCTTAGGATGGCAGGGCGGGGAAGCTTTCTTT CASSLGWQGGEAFF
NA TRBJ2-5 NA TRBV7-2 TGTGCCAGCAGCTTACAAGGAGCCCAAGAGACCCAGTACTTC CASSLQGAQETQYF
NA TRBJ2-7 NA TRBV7-9 TGTGCCAGCAGCTCCCTCGGGGGCTCATCCTCCTACGAGCAGTACTTC CASSSLGGSSSYEQYF
TRBD1 TRBJ2-2 few TRBV27 TGTGCCAGCAGTTCCTTGACAGGGAAGGTTGCCGGGGAGCTGTTTTTT CASSSLTGKVAGELFF
NA TRBJ1-6 few TRBV2 TGTGCCAGCAGTGGCCAGGACGCCTATAATTCACCCCTCCACTTT CASSGQDAYNSPLHF
TRBD2 TRBJ2-3 few TRBV4-3 TGCGCCAGCAGCCAAGATCCTAGCGGAGGCACAGATACGCAGTATTTT CASSQDPSGGTDTQYF
NA TRBJ1-5 few TRBV19 TGTGCCAGTATCGGGACACCAAATCAGCCCCAGCATTTT CASIGTPNQPQHF
TRBD2 TRBJ2-7 NA TRBV7-9 TGTGCCAGCAGCTTATCGGGAGCGGGAGACGAGCAGTACTTC CASSLSGAGDEQYF
NA TRBJ2-3 few TRBV11-2 TGTGCCAGCAGCTTCCAGCCCTCAGATACGCAGTATTTT CASSFQPSDTQYF
NA TRBJ1-1 few TRBV2 TGTGCCAGCAGGTCAGGGTTCACTGAAGCTTTCTTT CASRSGFTEAFF
NA TRBJ1-1 once TRBV15 TGTGCCACCAGAGAGACGGTGGGCACTGAAGCTTTCTTT CATRETVGTEAFF
NA TRBJ2-2 few TRBV18 TGTGCCAGCTCGGCGTTGGATACCGGGGAGCTGTTTTTT CASSALDTGELFF
NA TRBJ2-5 NA TRBV5-1 TGCGCCAGCAGCTTGGCGTCGGAAGAGACCCAGTACTTC CASSLASEETQYF
TRBD2 TRBJ2-1 NA TRBV11-3 TGTGCCAGCAGCTTGCCGCAGCGGGAGTTATTCGGTGAGCAGTTCTTC CASSLPQRELFGEQFF
NA TRBJ1-3 few TRBV30 TGTGCCTGGAGGAAGCAGGGTACTGCTGGAAACACCATATATTTT CAWRKQGTAGNTIYF
TRBD1 TRBJ2-5 NA TRBV2 TGTGCCAGCAGGGAAATGACAGGGTCACAAGAGACCCAGTACTTC CASREMTGSQETQYF
TRBD2 TRBJ2-7 NA TRBV2 TGTGCCAGCAGTGAACAGCGGGGCTCCTACGAGCAGTACTTC CASSEQRGSYEQYF
TRBD2 TRBJ2-1 NA TRBV25-1 TGTGCCAGCAGGGATCCCATAGGCGGGGGGTCCTCCTACAATGAGCAGTTCTTC CASRDPIGGGSSYNEQFF
NA TRBJ2-3 few TRBV5-4 TGTGCCAGCAGCTCCTCGCTGGCGGGCACAGATACGCAGTATTTT CASSSSLAGTDTQYF
TRBD2 TRBJ2-7 NA TRBV7-9 TGTGCCAGCAGCTTAGGACTAGCGAGCTACGAGCAGTACTTC CASSLGLASYEQYF
TRBD2 TRBJ2-7 NA TRBV9 TGTGCCAGCAGCGTAGGTGTAGCGGGAGGTGATACCTACGAGCAGTACTTC CASSVGVAGGDTYEQYF
NA TRBJ1-1 few TRBV7-3 TGTGCCAGCAGCTTGGACAGCAACACTGAAGCTTTCTTT CASSLDSNTEAFF
NA TRBJ2-1 NA TRBV27 TGTGCCAGCAGTCTCCGGAACCTAGGTCTCGATGAGCAGTTCTTC CASSLRNLGLDEQFF
NA TRBJ1-2 few TRBV4-3 TGCGCCAGCAGCTACCTTCAAGGGACCAACTATGGCTACACCTTC CASSYLQGTNYGYTF
NA TRBJ1-2 NA TRBV9 TGTGCCAGCAGCGAGATGACGGGTAACTATGGCTACACCTTC CASSEMTGNYGYTF
NA TRBJ2-3 few TRBV7-8 TGTGCCAGCAGCTTAAGCAGGACGTGGATAGATACGCAGTATTTT CASSLSRTWIDTQYF
NA TRBJ1-2 few TRBV18 TGTGCCAGCTCACCACCGGTGACCTCATATGGCTACACCTTC CASSPPVTSYGYTF
TRBD2 TRBJ2-4 few TRBV4-1 TGCGCCAGCAGCCTTCAGCGGGGAATAGCCAAAAACATTCAGTACTTC CASSLQRGIAKNIQYF
NA TRBJ2-2 NA TRBV7-2 TGTGCCAGCAGCCAGCTAAGGACCGGGGAGCTGTTTTTT CASSQLRTGELFF
NA TRBJ1-2 NA TRBV14 TGTGCCAGCAGCCAAGATCCCATCAGCTATGGCTACACCTTC CASSQDPISYGYTF
NA TRBJ1-1 few TRBV2 TGTGCCAGCAGCAGGTCCAGGGGAGCTTTCTTT CASSRSRGAFF
NA TRBJ2-3 few TRBV6-6 TGTGCCAGCAGTTACTTTAGGGCAGATACGCAGTATTTT CASSYFRADTQYF
TRBD2 TRBJ2-1 NA TRBV7-3 TGTGCCAGCAGCTTAACCGGGACTAGCGCATACAATGAGCAGTTCTTC CASSLTGTSAYNEQFF
TRBD2 TRBJ2-1 NA TRBV2 TGTGCCAGCTCTCGGACTAGCGGAAAGGCTTACAATGAGCAGTTCTTC CASSRTSGKAYNEQFF
TRBD1 TRBJ2-1 NA TRBV9 TGTGCCAGCAGCCCGCGAGGAGACAGGGTTTCCTACAATGAGCAGTTCTTC CASSPRGDRVSYNEQFF
NA TRBJ1-5 NA TRBV2 TGTGCCAGCAGTGGACAAGGAGGAAGTGAGCCCCAGCATTTT CASSGQGGSEPQHF
NA TRBJ2-2 few TRBV27 TGTGCCAGCAGTCCAGACCGAGCCGGGGAGCTGTTTTTT CASSPDRAGELFF
TRBD1 TRBJ2-5 many TRBV7-2 TGTGCCAGCAGCTTAGCGCACAGGGGTGGAGAGACCCAGTACTTC CASSLAHRGGETQYF
NA TRBJ1-2 few TRBV9 TGTGCCAGCAGCGTGGGGGACACCTATGGCTACACCTTC CASSVGDTYGYTF
NA TRBJ1-2 NA TRBV6-1 TGTGCCAGCAGTGAAGCGCTTGGGGTTGGATATGGCTACACCTTC CASSEALGVGYGYTF
TRBD1 TRBJ2-3 few TRBV7-2 TGTGCCAGCAGCCTCCAGGGGGGCACAGATACGCAGTATTTT CASSLQGGTDTQYF
NA TRBJ1-2 NA TRBV5-1 TGCGCCAGCAGCGACCAGAACTATGGCTACACCTTC CASSDQNYGYTF
TRBD2 TRBJ2-1 NA TRBV19 TGTGCCAGTAGCCGACTAGCGGGAGACGATGAGCAGTTCTTC CASSRLAGDDEQFF
NA TRBJ2-1 NA TRBV29-1 TGCAGCGGGATTAGGGGGGGCTCCTACAATGAGCAGTTCTTC CSGIRGGSYNEQFF
TRBD1 TRBJ1-2 NA TRBV29-1 TGCAGCGTTGAAGATCGGGGGACAGGGGTTAGCTATGGCTACACCTTC CSVEDRGTGVSYGYTF
NA TRBJ2-3 NA TRBV9 TGTGCCAGCAGCGTGGGTGCGGCAGGCACAGATACGCAGTATTTT CASSVGAAGTDTQYF
TRBD2 TRBJ2-7 NA TRBV30 TGTGCCTGGAGTGTATATCGGACTAGCGGGAGGTCGCATTACGAGCAGTACTTC CAWSVYRTSGRSHYEQYF
TRBD2 TRBJ2-1 few TRBV23-1 TGCGCCAGCAGTCGCGCCGGGACTAGCTCTAGTGAGCAGTTCTTC CASSRAGTSSSEQFF
NA TRBJ1-1 NA TRBV7-9 TGTGCCAGCAGCTTAGAATGGGGGGACACTGAAGCTTTCTTT CASSLEWGDTEAFF
NA TRBJ2-2 few TRBV7-9 TGTGCCAGCAGCTTAGCCGGGACGGGAAACACCGGGGAGCTGTTTTTT CASSLAGTGNTGELFF
TRBD2 TRBJ2-7 few TRBV4-3 TGCGCCAGCAGCCAAGAACTAGCGGGAGGTTACGAGCAGTACTTC CASSQELAGGYEQYF
NA TRBJ2-2 few TRBV7-9 TGTGCCAGCAGCTCCTTACGTCGAGCCGGGGAGCTGTTTTTT CASSSLRRAGELFF
NA TRBJ1-3 few TRBV7-9 TGTGCCAGCAACAGGGTGCTTGGAAACACCATATATTTT CASNRVLGNTIYF
TRBD1 TRBJ2-3 few TRBV23-1 TGCGCCAGCAGTAAACAACTGGACAGGGTTGGAAACACAGATACGCAGTATTTT CASSKQLDRVGNTDTQYF
NA TRBJ2-6 few TRBV7-9 TGTGCCAGCAGCTTAGTCCGACCAGGGGAACGTGGGGCCAACGTCCTGACTTTC CASSLVRPGERGANVLTF